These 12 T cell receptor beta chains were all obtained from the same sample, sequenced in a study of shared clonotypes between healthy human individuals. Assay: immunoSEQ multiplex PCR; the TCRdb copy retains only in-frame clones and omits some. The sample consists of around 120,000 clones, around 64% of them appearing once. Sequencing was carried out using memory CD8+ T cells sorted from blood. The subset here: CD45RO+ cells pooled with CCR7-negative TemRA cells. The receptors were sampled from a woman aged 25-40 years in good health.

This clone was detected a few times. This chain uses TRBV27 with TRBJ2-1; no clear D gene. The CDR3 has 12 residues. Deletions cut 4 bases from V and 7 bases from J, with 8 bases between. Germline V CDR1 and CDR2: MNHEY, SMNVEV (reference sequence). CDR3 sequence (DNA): TGTGCCAGCAGTTCAGTCCTTAATGAGCAGTTCTTC. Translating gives CASSSVLNEQFF.

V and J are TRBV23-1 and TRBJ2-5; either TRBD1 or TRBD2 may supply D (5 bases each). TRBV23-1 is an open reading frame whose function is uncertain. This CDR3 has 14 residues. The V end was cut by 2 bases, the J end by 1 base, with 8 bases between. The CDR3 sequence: CASSQTGTQETQYF. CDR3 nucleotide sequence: TGCGCCAGCAGTCAAACGGGGACCCAAGAGACCCAGTACTTC.

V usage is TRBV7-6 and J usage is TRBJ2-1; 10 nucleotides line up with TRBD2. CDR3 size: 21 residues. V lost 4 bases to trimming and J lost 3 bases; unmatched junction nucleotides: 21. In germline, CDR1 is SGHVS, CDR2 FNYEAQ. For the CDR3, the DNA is TGTGCCAGCAGCTCCTCCGGCCCGGGGAGGAGCGGGAGGGCCCGCTACAATGAGCAGTTCTTC. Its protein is CASSSSGPGRSGRARYNEQFF.

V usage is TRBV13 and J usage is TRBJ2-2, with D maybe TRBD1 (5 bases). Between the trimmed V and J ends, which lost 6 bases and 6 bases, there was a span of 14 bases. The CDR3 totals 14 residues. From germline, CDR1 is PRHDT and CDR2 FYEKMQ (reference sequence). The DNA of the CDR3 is TGTGCCAGCAGTTCTCAGGGTTTTCCCGGGGAGCTGTTTTTT. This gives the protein CASSSQGFPGELFF. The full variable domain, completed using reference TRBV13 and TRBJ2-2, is AAGVIQSPRHLIKEKRETATLKCYPIPRHDTVYWYQQGPGQDPQFLISFYEKMQSDKGSIPDRFSAQQFSDYHSELNMSSLELGDSALYFCASSSQGFPGELFFGEGSRLTVL.

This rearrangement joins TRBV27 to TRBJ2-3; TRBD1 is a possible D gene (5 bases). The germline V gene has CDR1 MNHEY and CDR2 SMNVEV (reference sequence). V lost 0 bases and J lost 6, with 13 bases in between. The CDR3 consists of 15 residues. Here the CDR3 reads CASSLSMSGYDTQYF. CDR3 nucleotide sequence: TGTGCCAGCAGTTTATCGATGTCAGGGTATGATACGCAGTATTTT.

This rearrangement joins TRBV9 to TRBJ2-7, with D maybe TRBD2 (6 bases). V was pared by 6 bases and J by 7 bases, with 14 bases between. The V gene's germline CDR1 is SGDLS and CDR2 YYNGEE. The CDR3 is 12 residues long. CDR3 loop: CASTGDGYEQYF. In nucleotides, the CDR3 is TGTGCCAGCACGGGGGATGGCTATGAGCAGTACTTC.

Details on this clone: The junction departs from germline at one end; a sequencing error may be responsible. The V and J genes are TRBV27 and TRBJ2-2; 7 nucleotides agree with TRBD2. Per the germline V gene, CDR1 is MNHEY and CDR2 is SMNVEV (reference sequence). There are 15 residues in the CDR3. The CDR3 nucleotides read TGCGCCAGCAGTCCAGGGAGGGCTGACACCGGGGAGCTGTTTTTT. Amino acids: CASSPGRADTGELFF.

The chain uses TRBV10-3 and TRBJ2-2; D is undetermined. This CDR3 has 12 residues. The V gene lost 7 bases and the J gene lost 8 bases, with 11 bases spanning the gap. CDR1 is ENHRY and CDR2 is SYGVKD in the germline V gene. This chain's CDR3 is CAITASWGELFF. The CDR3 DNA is TGTGCCATCACCGCTAGTTGGGGGGAGCTGTTTTTT.

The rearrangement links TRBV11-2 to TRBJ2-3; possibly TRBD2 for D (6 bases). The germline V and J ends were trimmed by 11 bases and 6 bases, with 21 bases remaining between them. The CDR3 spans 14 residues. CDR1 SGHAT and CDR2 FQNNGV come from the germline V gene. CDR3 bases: TGTGCCGGGGACTCGACCGAAAATGGGGATACGCAGTATTTT. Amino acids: CAGDSTENGDTQYF.

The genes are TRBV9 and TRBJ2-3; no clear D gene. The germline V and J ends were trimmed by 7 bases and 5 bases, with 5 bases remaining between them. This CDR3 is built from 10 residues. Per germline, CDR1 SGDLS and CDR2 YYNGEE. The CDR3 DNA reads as TGTGCCAGCGGGGTAGATACGCAGTATTTT. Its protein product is CASGVDTQYF.

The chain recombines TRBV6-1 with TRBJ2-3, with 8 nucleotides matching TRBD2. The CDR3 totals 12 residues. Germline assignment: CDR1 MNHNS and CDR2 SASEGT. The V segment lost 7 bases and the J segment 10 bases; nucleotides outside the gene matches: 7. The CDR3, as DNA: TGTGCCAGCACGGTCGGGAGGGATCCGCAGTATTTT. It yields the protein CASTVGRDPQYF.

The DNA of the CDR3 is TGTGCCAGCAGCTTACATCAGAGGGGGCCTTACGAGCAGTACTTC. Protein sequence: CASSLHQRGPYEQYF. This chain links TRBV7-9 with TRBJ2-7; 7 bases are shared with TRBD1. This CDR3 is 15 amino acids long. The J segment lost 4 bases and the V segment lost 2 bases, leaving 8 bases of the junction unmatched. CDR1 is SEHNR, CDR2 FQNEAQ, per germline (reference sequence).